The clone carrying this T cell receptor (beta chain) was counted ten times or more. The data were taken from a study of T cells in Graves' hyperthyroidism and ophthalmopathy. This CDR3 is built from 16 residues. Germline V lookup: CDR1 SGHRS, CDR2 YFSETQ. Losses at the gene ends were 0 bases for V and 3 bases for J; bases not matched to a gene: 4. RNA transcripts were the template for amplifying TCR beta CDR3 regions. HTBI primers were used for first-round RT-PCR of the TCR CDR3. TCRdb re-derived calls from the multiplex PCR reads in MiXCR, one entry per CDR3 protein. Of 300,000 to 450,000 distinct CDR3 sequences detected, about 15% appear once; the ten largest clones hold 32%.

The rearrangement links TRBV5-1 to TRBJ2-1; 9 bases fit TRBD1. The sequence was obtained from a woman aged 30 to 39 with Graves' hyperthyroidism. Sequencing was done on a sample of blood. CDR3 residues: CASSLEGQGYYNEQFF. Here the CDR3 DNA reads TGCGCCAGCAGCTTGGAGGGACAGGGATACTACAATGAGCAGTTCTTC.